Listed here are 21 T cell receptor beta chains from one sample, sequenced in a study of blood T cell repertoires in COVID-19. Measured with immunoSEQ multiplex PCR; TCRdb has only the in-frame clones, and not every one. The repertoire holds about 210,000 clones, approximately 84% seen once, with around 7.3% in the top ten. The sequencing sample was made of peripheral blood. All receptors derive from a woman in her forties or fifties with active or convalescent COVID-19.

The chain uses TRBV28 and TRBJ1-1; a weak D match, TRBD1 (5 bases). The CDR3 has 15 amino acids. Trimming cost V 8 bases and J 0 bases, with 16 bases left between them. CDR1 is MDHEN and CDR2 is SYDVKM in the germline V gene. CDR3 region: CASSYPRAVNTEAFF. In nucleotides, the CDR3 is TGTGCCAGCTCCTACCCCAGGGCGGTGAACACTGAAGCTTTCTTT.

This sequence joins TRBV5-1 and TRBJ2-2; D possibly corresponds to TRBD2 (6 bases). This CDR3 region has 14 residues. V was pared by 0 bases and J by 6 bases, with 9 bases between. Germline V CDR1 and CDR2: SGHRS, YFSETQ. For the CDR3, the DNA is TGCGCCAGCAGCTTGGCGACGGGAGCCGGGGAGCTGTTTTTT. Its translation: CASSLATGAGELFF.

The gene calls are TRBV5-1 and TRBJ2-2; a possible D gene is TRBD2 (6 bases). The CDR3 has 18 residues. Trimming took 0 bases from V and 0 from J, leaving 15 bases between them. From germline, CDR1 is SGHRS and CDR2 YFSETQ. CDR3 bases: TGCGCCAGCAGCTTGGCCGTTGGCGGGGTATCGAACACCGGGGAGCTGTTTTTT. Residues: CASSLAVGGVSNTGELFF.

This clone was seen a single time. This rearrangement joins TRBV18 to TRBJ2-1, with 10 nucleotides matching TRBD2. Per germline, CDR1 KGHSH and CDR2 LQKENI. The length of the CDR3 is 17 residues. The J segment lost 4 bases and the V segment lost 4 bases, leaving 10 bases of the junction unmatched. The CDR3 sequence: CASSLLTSGPFYNEQFF. The CDR3 DNA reads TGTGCCAGCTCACTTCTGACTAGCGGGCCGTTTTACAATGAGCAGTTCTTC.

This chain connects TRBV6-1 to TRBJ1-2; 7 nucleotides agree with TRBD1. The V segment lost 0 bases and the J segment 4 bases; nucleotides outside the gene matches: 5. The CDR3 is 15 residues long. Germline V gene data show CDR1 as MNHNS and CDR2 as SASEGT. The DNA of the CDR3 is TGTGCCAGCAGTGAAGCCCCGGGGACAGCCTATGGCTACACCTTC. It is translated as CASSEAPGTAYGYTF.

The CDR3 DNA reads TGTGCCAGCAGTTTGCGGTTGGGGCAGGGGGACGGCTACACCTTC. Translated, it gives CASSLRLGQGDGYTF. The chain has TRBV28 and TRBJ1-2; 7 nucleotides align to TRBD1. V lost 3 bases, J lost 8 bases, and 12 bases stayed unmatched. The germline V gene has CDR1 MDHEN and CDR2 SYDVKM. CDR3 length: 15 residues.

This sequence joins TRBV5-1 and TRBJ1-1; D is possibly TRBD1 (6 bases). The CDR3 runs 15 residues. V lost 4 bases and J lost 5, with 18 bases in between. In germline, CDR1 is SGHRS, CDR2 YFSETQ. CDR3 residues: CASSPMAGARTEAFF. For the CDR3, the DNA is TGCGCCAGCAGCCCTATGGCAGGGGCGCGGACTGAAGCTTTCTTT.

This chain links TRBV7-8 with TRBJ1-1, with 7 nucleotides matching TRBD1. CDR3 length: 14 residues. V gave up 5 bases and J gave up 6 bases; unmatched junction bases: 9. The germline V gene encodes CDR1 SGHVS and CDR2 FQNEAQ. The CDR3 here is CASSLMTGHAEAFF. CDR3 nucleotide sequence: TGTGCCAGCAGCCTTATGACAGGGCACGCTGAAGCTTTCTTT.

The genes are TRBV5-1 and TRBJ2-7; D gene uncertain. The germline gives CDR1 SGHRS, CDR2 YFSETQ. Trimming cost V 2 bases and J 0 bases, with 9 bases left between them. The CDR3 covers 14 residues. The CDR3 nucleotides read TGCGCCAGCAGCTTTTCGCCCAGCTCCTACGAGCAGTACTTC. This codes for CASSFSPSSYEQYF.

This clone was found once. The chain is built from TRBV6-4 and TRBJ1-2, with D tentatively TRBD1 (5 bases). This CDR3 is 13 amino acids long. Per the germline V gene, CDR1 is MRHNA and CDR2 is SNTAGT. Trimming took 2 bases from V and 7 from J, leaving 11 bases between them. This CDR3 reads CASSDRRRGGYTF. DNA of the CDR3: TGTGCCAGCAGTGACAGGCGGAGGGGTGGCTACACCTTC.

This clone has more than one count but fewer than ten. This rearrangement joins TRBV12-3 or TRBV12-4 to TRBJ1-3; D gene unclear. This CDR3 spans 12 amino acids. Trimming removed 1 base from V and 6 bases from J, with 4 bases in between. CDR3 amino acids: CASSLVVNTIYF. The CDR3 DNA follows: TGTGCCAGCAGTTTAGTAGTAAACACCATATATTTT.

The chain carries TRBV18 and TRBJ1-2, with D hard to call. CDR1 and CDR2 (germline): KGHSH, LQKENI. Trimming removed 0 bases from V and 0 bases from J, with 5 bases in between. The CDR3 extends over 14 amino acids. CDR3 protein: CASSPPAPNYGYTF. In nucleotides, the CDR3 is TGTGCCAGCTCACCACCGGCCCCTAACTATGGCTACACCTTC.

V gene TRBV10-3 combines with J gene TRBJ1-5, with D possibly being TRBD1 (6 bases). The CDR3 has 16 amino acids. Trimming removed 0 bases from V and 3 bases from J, with 12 bases in between. CDR1 and CDR2 (germline): ENHRY, SYGVKD. This CDR3 reads CAISESKGGINQPQHF. The CDR3 DNA follows: TGTGCCATCAGTGAGTCGAAGGGGGGGATCAATCAGCCCCAGCATTTT.

This chain uses TRBV6-5 with TRBJ1-6; tentatively, D is TRBD1 (5 bases). The length of the CDR3 is 14 residues. Germline CDR1 MNHEY, CDR2 SVGAGI. V was clipped by 6 bases and J by 5 bases, with 11 bases between them. In DNA, the CDR3 is TGTGCCAGCAGCCGGCAGGGCAATAATTCACCCCTCCACTTT. Translation: CASSRQGNNSPLHF.

CDR3 sequence: CASSKGRNEQFF. CDR3 in DNA: TGTGCCAGCAGCAAAGGGAGAAATGAGCAGTTCTTC. The chain is built from TRBV21-1 and TRBJ2-1; TRBD2, as called in the table, went unchecked against the DNA. TRBV21-1 is a pseudogene. The CDR3 loop spans 12 amino acids.

This chain connects TRBV5-5 to TRBJ2-7, with 7 bases fitting TRBD2. Germline CDR1 is SGHKS and CDR2 is YYEKEE (reference sequence). CDR3 length: 17 amino acids. The V and J ends lost 4 bases and 6 bases, in that order; junction bases with no gene match: 19. The DNA for the CDR3 is TGTGCCAGCAGCCTAACCCCTTTGACTGGGCGGGGGAGCGAGCAGTACTTC. Amino acids: CASSLTPLTGRGSEQYF.

The gene calls are TRBV7-6 and TRBJ1-4; 7 bases fit TRBD1. The trim removed 0 bases at V and 8 bases at J, leaving 6 bases unmatched. This CDR3 comprises 15 residues. Germline CDR1 reads SGHVS; CDR2 reads FNYEAQ. The CDR3 sequence: CASSLAGQRGEKLFF. CDR3 coding DNA: TGTGCCAGCAGCTTAGCGGGACAGAGGGGCGAAAAACTGTTTTTT.

V usage is TRBV18 and J usage is TRBJ2-1; possible D gene TRBD2, 6 bases. With 0 bases removed from V and 9 bases from J, the gap between germline ends came to 9 bases. Germline V lookup: CDR1 KGHSH, CDR2 LQKENI. The CDR3 runs 13 residues. CDR3 DNA sequence: TGTGCCAGCTCACCACCTAGCGGTGGTGAGCAGTTCTTC. Translating it yields CASSPPSGGEQFF.

The chain links TRBV18 to TRBJ2-5; perhaps TRBD2 as D (6 bases). Trimming removed 2 bases at V and 4 bases at J, with 14 bases between. Germline V gene data show CDR1 as KGHSH and CDR2 as LQKENI. The CDR3 is 15 amino acids. The CDR3: CASSPAYDGGETQYF. CDR3 DNA: TGTGCCAGCTCACCAGCATATGACGGGGGAGAGACCCAGTACTTC. Full variable domain (remainder filled in from reference TRBV18 and TRBJ2-5): NAGVMQNPRHLVRRRGQEARLRCSPMKGHSHVYWYRQLPEEGLKFMVYLQKENIIDESGMPKERFSAEFPKEGPSILRIQQVVRGDSAAYFCASSPAYDGGETQYFGPGTRLLVL.

The V and J genes are TRBV6-1 and TRBJ1-2; possibly TRBD1 for D (5 bases). Trimming removed 3 bases at V and 5 bases at J, with 10 bases between. Germline lookup yields CDR1 MNHNS and CDR2 SASEGT. CDR3 length: 13 amino acids. The DNA for the CDR3 is TGTGCCAGCAGTGAGCAGGGAGGGTATGGCTACACCTTC. It translates to CASSEQGGYGYTF.

The CDR3 DNA follows: TGCGCCAGCGAACCGGGACAGGGGAGCTGGGAGCAGTACGTC. Translated, it gives CASEPGQGSWEQYV. The rearrangement joins TRBV10-2 to TRBJ2-7; 10 bases are a match to TRBD1. The CDR3 covers 14 residues. Germline trimming cut 8 bases from V and 7 bases from J; bases unmatched to any gene: 11. Germline CDR1 reads WSHSY; CDR2 reads SAAADI.